The rows below give T cell receptor beta chains drawn from one sample of a study of identical twins. Via MiXCR, TCRdb re-called the 5' RACE reads, giving one row per CDR3 protein. The top ten clones hold around 8% of a sample with 140,000 to 150,000 distinct CDR3 sequences, approximately 4% of them seen once. The sequencing input was memory T cells sorted from blood. The receptors stem from a man younger than 35 in good health. Each CDR3 is given with its conserved first and last residue. Fields, in order: V gene, J gene, D gene, clone size, CDR3 length, CDR3 protein, CDR3 DNA. D genes are given only for firm matches. Rows give clone size only sometimes, using once, few, many, or a class for an expanded clone.

v_gene: TRBV12-3/TRBV12-4; j_gene: TRBJ2-1; d_gene: NA; abundance: many; len: 15; CDR3aa: CASSQERLSSNEQFF; CDR3nt: TGTGCCAGCAGCCAAGAGCGGCTCTCCTCCAATGAGCAGTTCTTC
v_gene: TRBV2; j_gene: TRBJ2-2; d_gene: NA; abundance: many; len: 15; CDR3aa: CASTIGQGGTGELFF; CDR3nt: TGTGCCAGCACGATAGGGCAGGGTGGCACCGGGGAGCTGTTTTTT
v_gene: TRBV28; j_gene: TRBJ2-7; d_gene: TRBD1; abundance: many; len: 16; CDR3aa: CASSLRSGTGGNEQYF; CDR3nt: TGTGCCAGCAGTTTAAGGTCAGGGACAGGAGGTAACGAGCAGTACTTC
v_gene: TRBV20-1; j_gene: TRBJ2-2; d_gene: TRBD1; abundance: NA; len: 13; CDR3aa: CSARDTGAGELFF; CDR3nt: TGCAGTGCTAGAGACACAGGGGCCGGGGAGCTGTTTTTT
v_gene: TRBV20-1; j_gene: TRBJ2-5; d_gene: NA; abundance: many; len: 14; CDR3aa: CSARPTGTQETQYF; CDR3nt: TGCAGTGCTAGACCCACCGGGACCCAAGAGACCCAGTACTTC
v_gene: TRBV5-1; j_gene: TRBJ1-4; d_gene: NA; abundance: many; len: 13; CDR3aa: CASSNPSGEKLFF; CDR3nt: TGCGCCAGCAGTAACCCCTCGGGAGAAAAACTGTTTTTT
v_gene: TRBV10-1; j_gene: TRBJ2-4; d_gene: TRBD1; abundance: many; len: 17; CDR3aa: CASSESSGSGQGGIQYF; CDR3nt: TGCGCCAGCAGTGAGTCGAGCGGGTCTGGACAGGGGGGCATTCAGTACTTC
v_gene: TRBV24-1; j_gene: TRBJ2-2; d_gene: NA; abundance: NA; len: 16; CDR3aa: CATSLSGTGNTGELFF; CDR3nt: TGTGCCACCAGTTTGAGCGGGACAGGGAACACCGGGGAGCTGTTTTTT
v_gene: TRBV24-1; j_gene: TRBJ2-2; d_gene: TRBD1; abundance: many; len: 13; CDR3aa: CATTTGSTGELFF; CDR3nt: TGTGCCACGACGACAGGGTCTACCGGGGAGCTGTTTTTT
v_gene: TRBV7-2; j_gene: TRBJ2-5; d_gene: NA; abundance: many; len: 14; CDR3aa: CASSLGTIGETQYF; CDR3nt: TGTGCCAGCAGCTTAGGGACTATTGGGGAGACCCAGTACTTC
v_gene: TRBV3-1; j_gene: TRBJ1-4; d_gene: NA; abundance: many; len: 13; CDR3aa: CASRTPGDEKLFF; CDR3nt: TGTGCCAGCAGAACACCGGGCGATGAAAAACTGTTTTTT
v_gene: TRBV20-1; j_gene: TRBJ1-5; d_gene: TRBD1; abundance: many; len: 15; CDR3aa: CSAFTRTGHNQPQHF; CDR3nt: TGCAGTGCTTTTACCCGGACAGGCCACAATCAGCCCCAGCATTTT
v_gene: TRBV3-1; j_gene: TRBJ1-1; d_gene: NA; abundance: many; len: 11; CDR3aa: CASSQEGDAFF; CDR3nt: TGTGCCAGCAGCCAAGAAGGGGACGCTTTCTTT
v_gene: TRBV20-1; j_gene: TRBJ2-1; d_gene: NA; abundance: many; len: 15; CDR3aa: CSASGGTGTYNEQFF; CDR3nt: TGCAGTGCTAGTGGCGGAACAGGGACTTACAATGAGCAGTTCTTC
v_gene: TRBV7-3; j_gene: TRBJ2-7; d_gene: TRBD2; abundance: many; len: 18; CDR3aa: CASSLRGPSGRIPYEQYF; CDR3nt: TGTGCCAGCAGCTTAAGGGGCCCTAGCGGGAGGATCCCCTACGAGCAGTACTTC
v_gene: TRBV7-9; j_gene: TRBJ1-5; d_gene: NA; abundance: many; len: 15; CDR3aa: CASSLALQGNQPQHF; CDR3nt: TGTGCCAGCAGCTTAGCGCTACAGGGCAATCAGCCCCAGCATTTT
v_gene: TRBV12-3/TRBV12-4; j_gene: TRBJ2-1; d_gene: NA; abundance: many; len: 16; CDR3aa: CASSLTALSSYNEQFF; CDR3nt: TGTGCCAGCAGCCTGACTGCACTTAGCTCCTACAATGAGCAGTTCTTC
v_gene: TRBV7-9; j_gene: TRBJ1-1; d_gene: NA; abundance: NA; len: 16; CDR3aa: CASSSLGLSMNTEVFF; CDR3nt: TGTGCCAGCAGCTCGCTCGGACTTTCTATGAACACTGAAGTTTTCTTT
v_gene: TRBV5-5; j_gene: TRBJ2-1; d_gene: TRBD2; abundance: many; len: 15; CDR3aa: CASSLGGLAGNQQFF; CDR3nt: TGTGCCAGCAGCTTGGGAGGACTAGCGGGGAACCAGCAGTTCTTC
v_gene: TRBV6-1; j_gene: TRBJ2-3; d_gene: NA; abundance: many; len: 14; CDR3aa: CASRGAGMVDTQYF; CDR3nt: TGTGCCAGCAGAGGGGCAGGGATGGTAGATACGCAGTATTTT
v_gene: TRBV20-1; j_gene: TRBJ2-1; d_gene: NA; abundance: NA; len: 13; CDR3aa: CSARRTLRDEQFF; CDR3nt: TGCAGTGCTAGGCGGACCCTGCGGGATGAGCAGTTCTTC
v_gene: TRBV7-6; j_gene: TRBJ2-1; d_gene: NA; abundance: many; len: 14; CDR3aa: CASSRRGSYNEQFF; CDR3nt: TGTGCCAGCAGCCGGAGAGGCTCCTACAATGAGCAGTTCTTC
v_gene: TRBV7-2; j_gene: TRBJ2-3; d_gene: NA; abundance: many; len: 17; CDR3aa: CASSIEPPYPRTDTQYF; CDR3nt: TGTGCCAGCAGCATCGAGCCCCCTTATCCCCGCACAGATACGCAGTATTTT
v_gene: TRBV2; j_gene: TRBJ2-2; d_gene: NA; abundance: many; len: 15; CDR3aa: CASSETTINTGELFF; CDR3nt: TGTGCCAGCAGTGAGACGACTATTAACACCGGGGAGCTGTTTTTT
v_gene: TRBV5-8; j_gene: TRBJ2-1; d_gene: NA; abundance: many; len: 15; CDR3aa: CASSLGRGHYNEQFF; CDR3nt: TGTGCCAGCAGCTTGGGGCGGGGCCATTACAATGAGCAGTTCTTC
v_gene: TRBV20-1; j_gene: TRBJ2-1; d_gene: NA; abundance: NA; len: 15; CDR3aa: CSARDTGDSYNEQFF; CDR3nt: TGCAGTGCTAGAGATACGGGGGATTCCTACAATGAGCAGTTCTTC
v_gene: TRBV27; j_gene: TRBJ2-2; d_gene: TRBD1; abundance: many; len: 16; CDR3aa: CASSLWGTGYTGELFF; CDR3nt: TGTGCCAGCAGTTTATGGGGGACAGGGTACACCGGGGAGCTGTTTTTT
v_gene: TRBV18; j_gene: TRBJ2-2; d_gene: NA; abundance: many; len: 17; CDR3aa: CASSPRSGLYDTGELFF; CDR3nt: TGTGCCAGCTCACCACGATCTGGGTTATACGACACCGGGGAGCTGTTTTTT
v_gene: TRBV20-1; j_gene: TRBJ1-1; d_gene: NA; abundance: many; len: 13; CDR3aa: CSADQGGPTEAFF; CDR3nt: TGCAGTGCTGATCAGGGAGGTCCCACTGAAGCTTTCTTT
v_gene: TRBV5-6; j_gene: TRBJ1-1; d_gene: TRBD1; abundance: many; len: 14; CDR3aa: CASRRDRGLTEAFF; CDR3nt: TGTGCCAGCAGGAGGGACAGGGGGCTGACTGAAGCTTTCTTT
v_gene: TRBV28; j_gene: TRBJ2-3; d_gene: NA; abundance: many; len: 15; CDR3aa: CASSLKGPVTDTQYF; CDR3nt: TGTGCCAGCAGTTTAAAGGGTCCGGTCACAGATACGCAGTATTTT
v_gene: TRBV7-8; j_gene: TRBJ1-1; d_gene: NA; abundance: NA; len: 15; CDR3aa: CASSLAQGTNTEAFF; CDR3nt: TGTGCCAGCAGCTTAGCGCAGGGAACGAACACTGAAGCTTTCTTT
v_gene: TRBV7-2; j_gene: TRBJ2-3; d_gene: NA; abundance: NA; len: 14; CDR3aa: CASSQVPPTDTQYF; CDR3nt: TGTGCCAGCAGCCAGGTCCCACCCACAGATACGCAGTATTTT
v_gene: TRBV20-1; j_gene: TRBJ2-3; d_gene: NA; abundance: many; len: 15; CDR3aa: CSARDQWGGTDTQYF; CDR3nt: TGCAGTGCTAGAGATCAATGGGGGGGCACAGATACGCAGTATTTT
v_gene: TRBV24-1; j_gene: TRBJ2-5; d_gene: NA; abundance: many; len: 16; CDR3aa: CATYPSAAKRQETQYF; CDR3nt: TGTGCCACCTATCCGTCGGCCGCGAAAAGGCAAGAGACCCAGTACTTC
v_gene: TRBV19; j_gene: TRBJ1-1; d_gene: TRBD1; abundance: NA; len: 14; CDR3aa: CASIGDRWNTEAFF; CDR3nt: TGTGCCAGTATCGGGGACAGGTGGAACACTGAAGCTTTCTTT
v_gene: TRBV28; j_gene: TRBJ2-1; d_gene: TRBD2; abundance: NA; len: 15; CDR3aa: CASSRGLAGVNEQFF; CDR3nt: TGTGCCAGCAGTAGGGGACTAGCGGGAGTTAATGAGCAGTTCTTC
v_gene: TRBV12-3/TRBV12-4; j_gene: TRBJ2-1; d_gene: TRBD2; abundance: many; len: 18; CDR3aa: CASSRTSGARNPYNEQFF; CDR3nt: TGTGCCAGCAGCCGGACTAGCGGGGCTCGCAACCCTTACAATGAGCAGTTCTTC
v_gene: TRBV7-9; j_gene: TRBJ2-6; d_gene: NA; abundance: NA; len: 15; CDR3aa: CASSRVVSGANVLTF; CDR3nt: TGTGCCAGCAGCCGGGTAGTATCTGGGGCCAACGTCCTGACTTTC
v_gene: TRBV28; j_gene: TRBJ2-4; d_gene: TRBD1; abundance: many; len: 15; CDR3aa: CASRRQGIAKNIQYF; CDR3nt: TGTGCCAGCAGGAGACAGGGCATAGCCAAAAACATTCAGTACTTC
v_gene: TRBV20-1; j_gene: TRBJ2-1; d_gene: NA; abundance: many; len: 17; CDR3aa: CSAIRGGRVARFREQFF; CDR3nt: TGCAGTGCTATCCGAGGGGGACGGGTAGCCCGTTTTCGGGAGCAGTTCTTC
v_gene: TRBV5-1; j_gene: TRBJ2-3; d_gene: NA; abundance: many; len: 17; CDR3aa: CASSLYLGADNTDTQYF; CDR3nt: TGCGCCAGCAGCCTTTACCTCGGGGCGGACAACACAGATACGCAGTATTTT